Listed below are T cell receptor beta chains from one sample, sequenced in a study of cytomegalovirus exposure and HLA in healthy donors. Libraries were prepared by immunoSEQ multiplex PCR; TCRdb keeps only in-frame clonotypes and omits some of them. The sample includes tens of thousands of clones, under 80% of them seen just once. The sequencing sample was made of PBMCs. These receptors all stem from a woman in her 30s in good health and CMV-seronegative. The CDR3 runs from the conserved cysteine through the conserved F or W. D genes are given only for firm matches. Clone size is stated in some rows and not others, as once, few, many or a class when expanded.

d_gene,j_gene,v_gene,abundance,len,CDR3aa,CDR3nt
.,TRBJ2-1,TRBV5-1,.,13,CASGQERLAEQFF,TGCGCCAGCGGCCAGGAAAGGCTGGCTGAGCAGTTCTTC
TRBD2,TRBJ2-1,TRBV10-2,.,14,CASRGLAGETEQFF,TGCGCCAGCAGGGGACTAGCGGGAGAGACTGAGCAGTTCTTC
TRBD2,TRBJ2-7,TRBV19,.,16,CASSTRGAGETYEQYF,TGTGCCAGTAGTACCCGGGGAGCGGGGGAAACCTACGAGCAGTACTTC
.,TRBJ1-1,TRBV5-1,.,14,CASSTGQMNTEAFF,TGCGCCAGCAGCACCGGACAGATGAACACTGAAGCTTTCTTT
.,TRBJ1-5,TRBV5-1,once,15,CASSLVPSSNQPQHF,TGCGCCAGCAGCTTGGTTCCCTCTAGCAATCAGCCCCAGCATTTT
TRBD2,TRBJ2-3,TRBV30,.,14,CAWTRLAGVRTQYF,TGTGCCTGGACCAGACTAGCGGGAGTACGTACGCAGTATTTT
TRBD2,TRBJ2-1,TRBV15,.,15,CATSSSTSGMGEQFF,TGTGCCACCAGCAGCTCAACTAGCGGGATGGGTGAGCAGTTCTTC
.,TRBJ1-2,TRBV5-1,.,14,CASEGMPGTHGYTF,TGCGCCAGCGAAGGTATGCCAGGAACTCATGGCTACACCTTC
TRBD1,TRBJ1-1,TRBV6-1,.,15,CASRRGGLWNTEAFF,TGTGCCAGCAGGAGAGGGGGCTTGTGGAACACTGAAGCTTTCTTT
.,TRBJ1-2,TRBV20-1,few,10,CSAGGGDYTF,TGCAGTGCTGGGGGGGGAGACTACACCTTC
.,TRBJ2-3,TRBV19,.,17,CASSRGGLDRVTDTQYF,TGTGCCAGTAGTAGGGGGGGGTTGGACAGGGTGACGGATACGCAGTATTTT
.,TRBJ1-3,TRBV5-6,.,13,CASSLRAGNTIYF,TGTGCCAGCAGCTTGAGAGCCGGAAACACCATATATTTT
.,TRBJ1-1,TRBV7-8,.,14,CASSSLQGNTEAFF,TGTGCCAGCAGCTCTCTACAGGGGAACACTGAAGCTTTCTTT
.,TRBJ2-5,TRBV7-2,.,11,CASEEQETQYF,TGTGCCAGCGAGGAGCAAGAGACCCAGTACTTC
TRBD1,TRBJ1-1,TRBV6-5,once,14,CASIKQGANTEAFF,TGTGCCAGCATAAAACAGGGGGCGAACACTGAAGCTTTCTTT
.,TRBJ1-1,TRBV19,.,13,CASSSYMNTEAFF,TGTGCCAGTAGTAGTTACATGAACACTGAAGCTTTCTTT
TRBD2,TRBJ2-1,TRBV7-9,.,14,CASSFLAEHNEQFF,TGTGCCAGCAGCTTCCTAGCGGAACACAATGAGCAGTTCTTC
.,TRBJ1-1,TRBV12-5,.,15,CASGLFGGRLTEAFF,TGTGCTAGTGGTTTGTTTGGGGGGAGACTCACTGAAGCTTTCTTT
TRBD1,TRBJ1-1,TRBV7-3,few,14,CASSSGTGYTEAFF,TGTGCCAGCAGCTCCGGGACAGGGTACACTGAAGCTTTCTTT
TRBD1,TRBJ1-5,TRBV18,.,15,CASSRTGGREQPQHF,TGTGCCAGCTCCCGGACAGGGGGCAGGGAACAGCCCCAGCATTTT
TRBD1,TRBJ1-2,TRBV2,.,13,CASSGTANYGYTF,TGTGCCAGCAGCGGGACAGCTAACTATGGCTACACCTTC
.,TRBJ2-4,TRBV28,.,16,CASSFRGGSGKNIQYF,TGTGCCAGCAGTTTTAGGGGAGGATCGGGCAAAAACATTCAGTACTTC
.,TRBJ1-5,TRBV7-8,.,19,CASSSNLAGGNRLSQPQHF,TGTGCCAGCAGCTCAAACCTGGCGGGGGGAAATAGACTCTCTCAGCCCCAGCATTTT